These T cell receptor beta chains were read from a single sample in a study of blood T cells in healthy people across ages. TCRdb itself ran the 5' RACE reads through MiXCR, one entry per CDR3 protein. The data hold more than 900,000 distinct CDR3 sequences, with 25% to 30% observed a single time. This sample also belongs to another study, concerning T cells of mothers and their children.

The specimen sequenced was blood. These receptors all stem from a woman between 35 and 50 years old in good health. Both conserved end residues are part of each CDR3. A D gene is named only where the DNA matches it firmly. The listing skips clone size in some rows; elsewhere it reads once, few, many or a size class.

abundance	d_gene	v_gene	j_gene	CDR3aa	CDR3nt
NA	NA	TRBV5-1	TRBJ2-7	CASSFTGNSYEQYF	TGCGCCAGCAGCTTCACGGGAAACTCCTACGAGCAGTACTTC
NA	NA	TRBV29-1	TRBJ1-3	CSVDGQIGNTIYF	TGCAGCGTTGACGGCCAGATCGGAAACACCATATATTTT
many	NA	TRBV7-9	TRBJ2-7	CASTGAYEQYF	TGTGCCAGCACCGGGGCCTACGAGCAGTACTTC
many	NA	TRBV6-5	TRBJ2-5	CASSWTGTPKETQYF	TGTGCCAGCAGTTGGACCGGGACACCTAAAGAGACCCAGTACTTC
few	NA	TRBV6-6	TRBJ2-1	CASSSGGRWYDEQFF	TGTGCCAGCAGCTCAGGAGGGAGGTGGTACGATGAGCAGTTCTTC
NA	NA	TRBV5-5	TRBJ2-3	CASSLQGSTPDTQYF	TGTGCCAGCAGCTTGCAGGGTTCGACCCCAGATACGCAGTATTTT
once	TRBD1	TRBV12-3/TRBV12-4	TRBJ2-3	CASSQQGSADVQYF	TGTGCCAGCAGTCAACAGGGGAGCGCAGATGTGCAGTATTTT
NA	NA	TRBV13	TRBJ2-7	CASSLWQGGGQQYF	TGTGCCAGCAGTTTGTGGCAGGGGGGTGGTCAGCAGTACTTC
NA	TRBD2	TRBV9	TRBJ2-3	CASSVAPRGGEDTQYF	TGTGCCAGCAGCGTAGCTCCGCGGGGGGGCGAGGATACGCAGTATTTT
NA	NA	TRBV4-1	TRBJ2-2	CASSHGPGTGELFF	TGCGCCAGCAGCCATGGCCCGGGAACCGGGGAGCTGTTTTTT
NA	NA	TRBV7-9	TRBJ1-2	CASSLRQGLGYTF	TGTGCCAGCAGCTTAAGGCAGGGTCTTGGCTACACCTTC
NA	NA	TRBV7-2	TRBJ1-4	CASSFRSNEKLFF	TGTGCCAGCAGCTTTCGGTCAAATGAAAAACTGTTTTTT
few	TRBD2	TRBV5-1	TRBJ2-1	CASSLAPSGAPYNEQFF	TGCGCCAGCAGCTTGGCCCCTAGCGGGGCCCCCTACAATGAGCAGTTCTTC
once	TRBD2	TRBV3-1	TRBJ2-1	CASSPPRGGTYSEQFF	TGTGCCAGCAGCCCCCCCCGGGGGGGCACCTACAGTGAGCAGTTCTTC
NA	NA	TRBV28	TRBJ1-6	CASRGGGNNSPLHF	TGTGCCAGCCGGGGGGGCGGCAATAATTCACCCCTCCACTTT
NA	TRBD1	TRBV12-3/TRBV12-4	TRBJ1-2	CASSSPGQGARYGYTF	TGTGCCAGCAGTTCGCCGGGACAGGGGGCCCGGTATGGCTACACCTTC
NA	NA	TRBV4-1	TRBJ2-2	CASSQGGVGELFF	TGCGCCAGCAGCCAAGGAGGTGTCGGGGAGCTGTTTTTT
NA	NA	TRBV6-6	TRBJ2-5	CASSYGGTEETQYF	TGTGCCAGCAGTTACGGGGGGACAGAAGAGACCCAGTACTTC
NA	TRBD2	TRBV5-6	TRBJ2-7	CASSLASGGLSYEQYF	TGTGCCAGCAGCTTGGCTAGCGGGGGCCTCTCCTACGAGCAGTACTTC
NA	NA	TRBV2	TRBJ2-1	CASGGLTSSYNEQFF	TGTGCCAGCGGTGGACTGACTTCGTCCTACAATGAGCAGTTCTTC
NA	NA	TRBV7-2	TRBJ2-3	CASSPLRDTDTQYF	TGTGCCAGCAGCCCCCTGAGGGACACAGATACGCAGTATTTT
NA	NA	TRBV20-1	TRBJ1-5	CSATDGADSNQPQHF	TGCAGTGCGACAGACGGGGCCGATAGCAATCAGCCCCAGCATTTT
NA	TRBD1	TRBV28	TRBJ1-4	CASTPQGPKEKLFF	TGTGCCAGCACTCCACAGGGGCCCAAAGAAAAACTGTTTTTT
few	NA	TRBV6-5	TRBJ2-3	CASSFLEADTQYF	TGTGCCAGCAGTTTTCTTGAAGCAGATACGCAGTATTTT
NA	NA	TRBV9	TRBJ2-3	CASSAYQTAGTDTQYF	TGTGCCAGCAGCGCCTATCAGACGGCCGGCACAGATACGCAGTATTTT
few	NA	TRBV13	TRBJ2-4	CASSGGLWAKNIQYF	TGTGCCAGCAGCGGGGGACTGTGGGCCAAAAACATTCAGTACTTC
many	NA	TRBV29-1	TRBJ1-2	CSVGGNYGYTF	TGCAGCGTTGGAGGAAACTATGGCTACACCTTC
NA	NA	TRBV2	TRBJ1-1	CASKPGAEAFF	TGTGCCAGCAAACCAGGGGCTGAAGCTTTCTTT
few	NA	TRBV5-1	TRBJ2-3	CASSYGASDTQYF	TGCGCCAGCAGCTACGGAGCCTCGGATACGCAGTATTTT
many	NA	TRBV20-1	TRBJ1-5	CSARGGGSLGNQPQHF	TGCAGTGCTAGAGGGGGAGGGAGTTTGGGGAATCAGCCCCAGCATTTT
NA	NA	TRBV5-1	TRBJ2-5	CASSLGTTGLETQYF	TGCGCCAGCAGCTTGGGCACGACAGGTTTGGAGACCCAGTACTTC
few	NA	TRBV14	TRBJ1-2	CAGSQKLSTGNYGYTF	TGTGCCGGCAGCCAAAAACTGTCGACAGGCAACTATGGCTACACCTTC
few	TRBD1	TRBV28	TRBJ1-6	CASSLPDRVGSPLHF	TGTGCCAGCAGTTTACCGGACAGGGTGGGTTCACCCCTCCACTTT
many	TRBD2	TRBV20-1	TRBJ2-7	CSARDWGGGAYIYEQYF	TGCAGTGCTAGAGATTGGGGCGGGGGGGCCTATATCTACGAGCAGTACTTC
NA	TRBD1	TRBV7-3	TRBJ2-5	CASSFWGQGQETQYF	TGTGCCAGCAGCTTCTGGGGACAGGGGCAAGAGACCCAGTACTTC
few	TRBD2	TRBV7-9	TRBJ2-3	CASSSTSGGYPHDTQYF	TGTGCCAGCAGTTCGACTAGCGGGGGATATCCACATGATACGCAGTATTTT
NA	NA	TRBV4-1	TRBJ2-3	CASSQTFSTDTQYF	TGCGCCAGCAGCCAAACCTTCAGCACAGATACGCAGTATTTT
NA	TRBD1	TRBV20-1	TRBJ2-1	CSARAGGYNEQFF	TGCAGTGCTAGAGCAGGGGGCTACAATGAGCAGTTCTTC
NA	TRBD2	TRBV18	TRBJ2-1	CASSPPAGGSSYNEQFF	TGTGCCAGCTCACCACCGGCGGGGGGCAGCTCCTACAATGAGCAGTTCTTC
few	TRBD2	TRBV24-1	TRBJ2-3	CATSGVAGRRTDTQYF	TGTGCCACCAGTGGGGTAGCGGGGAGACGCACAGATACGCAGTATTTT
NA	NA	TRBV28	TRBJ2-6	CASSQVGGANVLTF	TGTGCCAGCAGCCAGGTGGGGGGGGCCAACGTCCTGACTTTC
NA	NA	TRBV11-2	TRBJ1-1	CASSLVSEEACF	TGTGCCAGCAGCTTAGTCAGCGAAGAAGCTTGCTTT
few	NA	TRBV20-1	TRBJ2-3	CSARDRGAPADTQYF	TGCAGTGCTAGAGATCGGGGGGCCCCAGCGGATACGCAGTATTTT
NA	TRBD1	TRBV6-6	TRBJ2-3	CASSDDRGSLTDTQYF	TGTGCCAGCTCAGACGACAGGGGGTCCCTCACAGATACGCAGTATTTT
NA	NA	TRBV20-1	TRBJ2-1	CSTQVPPSYNEQFF	TGCAGTACCCAGGTCCCCCCCTCCTACAATGAGCAGTTCTTC